This note documents a single T cell receptor beta chain sequence. The assay was immunoSEQ multiplex PCR, and TCRdb's table has in-frame clones only and misses some. This sample has hundreds of thousands of clones, with around 88% found just once. This entry is derived from a study of blood T cell repertoires in COVID-19. This CDR3 has 16 amino acids. V dropped 2 bases and J dropped 1 base, with 14 bases sitting between them. CDR1 is MNHEY, CDR2 SMNVEV, per germline (reference sequence). V is TRBV27 and J is TRBJ1-1; no reliable D call. Sequenced input: PBMCs or T cells enriched from blood (not recorded which). This clonotype was sampled from a woman aged 50 to 60 with acute COVID-19. This chain's CDR3 is CASSLPHESPNTEAFF. DNA of the CDR3: TGTGCCAGCAGTTTACCCCACGAAAGCCCGAACACTGAAGCTTTCTTT.